Below are 16 T cell receptor beta chains sequenced from a single sample in a study of CD8 T cells in ankylosing spondylitis. Study-level findings and limits: Apparently characteristic of ankylosing spondylitis blood was a TCR beta motif (fewer than 10 highly homologous variants).

In TCRdb, the 5' RACE reads were re-called with MiXCR into one record per CDR3 protein. The sample records fewer than 450,000 distinct CDR3 sequences, about a sixth being singletons. The antigens of these receptors remain unknown. Source material: blood, either unsorted or a sorted T cell fraction (not recorded which). The receptors were gathered from a male donor with ankylosing spondylitis.

This clonotype was recorded many times. The chain recombines TRBV18 with TRBJ1-1, with D unclear. In germline, CDR1 is KGHSH, CDR2 LQKENI. V lost 8 bases to trimming and J lost 2 bases, with 12 bases between them. The CDR3 sequence is 13 residues long. The CDR3 spells CASSPSPNTEAFF. CDR3 nucleotides: TGTGCCAGCAGCCCGTCTCCCAACACTGAAGCTTTCTTT.

This clonotype was counted many times. This chain links TRBV6-2 or TRBV6-3 with TRBJ2-1, with D possibly matching TRBD1 (6 bases). From germline, CDR1 is MNHEY and CDR2 SVGEGT. CDR3 size: 13 residues. Between the trimmed V and J ends, which lost 7 bases and 3 bases, there was a span of 10 bases. This CDR3 reads CASKTGIYNEQFF. The DNA of the CDR3 is TGTGCCAGCAAAACAGGGATCTACAATGAGCAGTTCTTC.

This clonotype was observed a handful of times. The J gene is TRBJ1-1, the V gene TRBV5-1, with TRBD1 identical over 7 bases. CDR3 size: 16 residues. Trimming removed 4 bases from V and 5 bases from J; junction bases left unmatched: 14. Germline V gene sequence: CDR1 SGHRS, CDR2 YFSETQ. For the CDR3, the DNA is TGCGCCAGCAGCAGCCCCTCGGGACAGACGGGGACTGAAGCTTTCTTT. Translation: CASSSPSGQTGTEAFF.

The table lists this clonotype with a few counts. The chain uses TRBV20-1 and TRBJ2-1, with 7 bases fitting TRBD2. Trimming at V came to 6 bases and at J to 6 bases, leaving 11 bases not matched to a gene. CDR1 is DFQATT and CDR2 is SNEGSKA in the germline V gene (reference sequence). This CDR3 has 14 amino acids. CDR3: CSARGVMGSNEQFF. CDR3 bases: TGCAGTGCCCGGGGGGTTATGGGGTCCAATGAGCAGTTCTTC.

This chain connects TRBV3-1 to TRBJ2-2, with 7 bases lining up with TRBD2. From germline, CDR1 is LGHDT and CDR2 YNNKEL (reference sequence). After removal of 4 bases from V and 2 bases from J, the junction contained 7 bases not matched to a gene. CDR3 length equals 16 residues. In nucleotides, the CDR3 is TGTGCCAGCAGCCCCCGGACTAGGGGAAACACCGGGGAGCTGTTTTTT. It codes for CASSPRTRGNTGELFF.

In this sample, this clonotype turned up a few times. The rearrangement uses TRBV15 and TRBJ1-4; a possible D gene is TRBD1 (5 bases). The CDR3 runs to 14 residues. The V end lost 5 bases, the J end lost 5 bases, and 12 bases lay between the germline ends. Germline CDR1 LNHNV, CDR2 YYDKDF (reference sequence). The CDR3 is CATSPRQRNEKLFF. DNA for the CDR3: TGTGCCACCAGCCCGAGACAGAGGAATGAAAAACTGTTTTTT.

This clonotype was counted only a few times. The chain recombines TRBV2 with TRBJ2-1, with 10 positions matching TRBD2. V shed 6 bases and J 2 bases; nucleotides not matched to a gene: 1. Germline values: CDR1 SNHLY, CDR2 FYNNEI. CDR3 size: 14 residues. The CDR3 DNA reads TGTGCCAGCAGAGGGACTAGCGCCTACAATGAGCAGTTCTTC. Translated: CASRGTSAYNEQFF.

The chain carries TRBV29-1 and TRBJ2-2; D gene ambiguous. Per germline, CDR1 SQVTM and CDR2 ANQGSEA. V shed 2 bases and J shed 2 bases, with 12 bases lying between them. There are 15 residues in the CDR3. The CDR3, as DNA: TGCAGCGTTGAATTCACAGCGACTAACACCGGGGAGCTGTTTTTT. Translating it yields CSVEFTATNTGELFF.

There are a few counts of this clonotype. This rearrangement joins TRBV2 to TRBJ2-5, with 10 bases fitting TRBD1. The CDR3 consists of 14 residues. V was pared by 7 bases and J by 3 bases, with 5 bases of the junction left unmatched. Germline V lookup: CDR1 SNHLY, CDR2 FYNNEI. CDR3 sequence reads: CASKAGTGEETQYF. The CDR3 DNA sequence: TGTGCCAGCAAAGCCGGGACAGGGGAAGAGACCCAGTACTTC.

J is TRBJ1-1 and V is TRBV30, with D maybe TRBD1 (6 bases). The CDR3 covers 13 residues. The V end lost 3 bases, the J end lost 5 bases, and 13 bases lay between the germline ends. Germline V gene data show CDR1 as GTSNPN and CDR2 as SVGIG (reference sequence). CDR3 amino acids: CAWRRTVGTEAFF. For the CDR3, the DNA is TGTGCCTGGAGGCGGACAGTCGGGACTGAAGCTTTCTTT.

This clonotype was seen at least ten times. V is TRBV12-3 or TRBV12-4 and J is TRBJ2-2; the D is unclear. Trimming cost V 6 bases and J 5 bases, with 10 bases left between them. The CDR3 has 13 residues. Here the CDR3 reads CASRLSGTGELFF. CDR3 in DNA: TGTGCCAGCAGACTCTCCGGGACCGGGGAGCTGTTTTTT.

A few counts support this clonotype. This chain links TRBV10-3 with TRBJ2-3; no firm D call. The CDR3 length is 15 residues. Trimming left V 0 bases short and J 0 bases short, with 7 bases between. Germline CDR1 reads ENHRY; CDR2 reads SYGVKD. The CDR3 protein is CAISESGGSTDTQYF. For the CDR3, the DNA is TGTGCCATCAGTGAGTCTGGCGGAAGCACAGATACGCAGTATTTT.

The chain carries TRBV2 and TRBJ2-3; TRBD2 agrees at 8 bases. This CDR3 spans 13 amino acids. CDR1 and CDR2 from the germline V gene are SNHLY and FYNNEI. Trimming at V came to 9 bases and at J to 2 bases, leaving 4 bases not matched to a gene. CDR3 sequence reads: CASQRENTDTQYF. CDR3 sequence (DNA): TGTGCCAGTCAGCGGGAGAACACAGATACGCAGTATTTT.

This clonotype was observed at least ten times. J is TRBJ2-3 and V is TRBV7-3, with TRBD2 matching over 10 bases. The CDR3 is 15 amino acids. J was trimmed by 4 bases and V by 2 bases; bases with no gene match: 3. Germline V gives CDR1 SGHTA, CDR2 FQGTGA. For the CDR3, the DNA is TGTGCCAGCAGCTTACTAGCGGGAGCAGCAGATACGCAGTATTTT. Translated, it gives CASSLLAGAADTQYF.

The chain links TRBV18 to TRBJ1-6; TRBD1 is a possible D gene (5 bases). V dropped 3 bases and J dropped 6 bases, with 12 bases sitting between them. The germline CDR1 and CDR2 sequences are KGHSH and LQKENI. The CDR3 covers 15 residues. CDR3 region: CASSPGEGANSPLHF. The CDR3 bases are TGTGCCAGCTCACCTGGGGAAGGGGCTAATTCACCCCTCCACTTT.

This clonotype was counted many times. The chain joins TRBV7-2 to TRBJ2-7; 7 bases align to TRBD1. CDR1 and CDR2 (germline): SGHTA, FQGNSA. The junction had 4 bases not matched to a gene; V was cut back by 1 base and J by 4 bases. This CDR3 region has 14 residues. The CDR3 DNA reads as TGTGCCAGCAGCTTAGACCGGGACAGTTACGAGCAGTACTTC. This encodes CASSLDRDSYEQYF.